This paragraph reports one T cell receptor beta chain. Its matching antigen is unknown. This entry comes from a study of T cell responses to AZD1222 COVID-19 vaccine. Whole-study findings and limits: CD4 TCRs covered the whole spike, strongest at regions 160-218 and 743-854. Clonal diversity was possibly underestimated; the donors were predominantly white British and more often female.

The table came from immunoSEQ multiplex PCR; TCRdb's copy has only in-frame clones and leaves some out. In the table there are about 140,000 clones, around 90% of which are singletons. The specimen comprised peripheral blood, sampled 28 days after the second dose of the MenACWY control vaccine. This receptor was taken from an adult who received the MenACWY meningococcal vaccine as a control.

In DNA form, the CDR3 reads TGCGCCAGCAGCCTGGGACAGAACACCGGGGAGCTGTTTTTT. Residues: CASSLGQNTGELFF. The rearrangement links TRBV5-1 to TRBJ2-2, with D perhaps matching TRBD1 (6 bases). Germline V CDR1 and CDR2: SGHRS, YFSETQ. The ends were cut back, 4 bases at V and 1 base at J, with 8 bases in the middle. CDR3 length: 14 amino acids.